This T cell receptor (beta chain) was captured by sequencing in a study of blood T cell repertoires in COVID-19. Only in-frame clones appear in the TCRdb table, and some are missing; sequencing was by immunoSEQ multiplex PCR. This sample has 150,000 to 200,000 clones; around 67% occur once, and the top ten carry approximately 3%. V was pared by 6 bases and J by 0 bases, with 4 bases of the junction left unmatched. Looked up from germline, CDR1 is LNHDA and CDR2 is SQIVND (reference sequence). The CDR3 consists of 14 residues. The sequence came from a woman older than 75 with acute or convalescent COVID-19. This chain joins TRBV19 and TRBJ1-1, with 7 bases matching TRBD1. The sample comprised peripheral blood. The CDR3 region is CASRRDSMNTEAFF. CDR3 in DNA: TGTGCCAGTAGGAGGGACAGTATGAACACTGAAGCTTTCTTT. Drawing the rest from reference TRBV19 and TRBJ1-1, the complete variable domain is DGGITQSPKYLFRKEGQNVTLSCEQNLNHDAMYWYRQDPGQGLRLIYYSQIVNDFQKGDIAEGYSVSREKKESFPLTVTSAQKNPTAFYLCASRRDSMNTEAFFGQGTRLTVV.